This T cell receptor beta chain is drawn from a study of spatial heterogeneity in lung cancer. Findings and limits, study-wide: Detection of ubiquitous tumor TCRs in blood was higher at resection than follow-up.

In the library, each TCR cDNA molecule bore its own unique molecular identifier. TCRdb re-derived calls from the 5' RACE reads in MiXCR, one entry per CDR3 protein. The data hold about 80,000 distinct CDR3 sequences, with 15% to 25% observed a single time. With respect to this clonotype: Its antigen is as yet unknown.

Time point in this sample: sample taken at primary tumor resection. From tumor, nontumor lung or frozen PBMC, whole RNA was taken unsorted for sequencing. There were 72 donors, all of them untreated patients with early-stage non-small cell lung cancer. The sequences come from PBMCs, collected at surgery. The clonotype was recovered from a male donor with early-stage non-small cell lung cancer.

The chain's CDR3 is CASIYYNEQFF. The CDR3 coding sequence is TGTGCCAGCATTTACTACAATGAGCAGTTCTTC. The rearrangement joins TRBV2 to TRBJ2-1; unclear D gene. CDR3 length: 11 residues. V was clipped by 7 bases and J by 3 bases, with 4 bases between them. Per germline, CDR1 SNHLY and CDR2 FYNNEI. The full variable domain, rest sourced from reference TRBV2 and TRBJ2-1, is EPEVTQTPSHQVTQMGQEVILRCVPISNHLYFYWYRQILGQKVEFLVSFYNNEISEKSEIFDDQFSVERPDGSNFTLKIRSTKLEDSAMYFCASIYYNEQFFGPGTRLTVL.